Below, 19 T cell receptor beta chains from the same sample are listed, as sequenced in a study of blood T cell repertoires in COVID-19. TCRdb keeps only in-frame clones here, not all; method: immunoSEQ multiplex PCR. The sample contains roughly 81,000 clones, roughly four fifths of which appear only once. Sequencing input: peripheral blood. All receptors come from a man aged 55-75 years with acute or convalescent COVID-19.

The table lists this clone with a count of one. The chain carries TRBV28 and TRBJ1-6; tentatively, D is TRBD1 (5 bases). Deletions cut 8 bases from V and 10 bases from J, with 15 bases between. Germline values: CDR1 MDHEN, CDR2 SYDVKM. The CDR3 has 13 amino acids. CDR3 nucleotide sequence: TGTGCCAGCGTGGGCGGGGCTGGGTCACCCCTCCACTTT. Its translation is CASVGGAGSPLHF.

The V and J genes are TRBV6-5 and TRBJ1-5, with 8 positions matching TRBD1. There are 14 residues in the CDR3. CDR1 is MNHEY and CDR2 is SVGAGI in the germline V gene. V was clipped by 2 bases and J by 7 bases; unmatched bases: 4. CDR3 residues: CASSYNDRGQPQHF. The CDR3 nucleotides are TGTGCCAGCAGTTACAACGACAGGGGCCAGCCCCAGCATTTT.

V and J are TRBV11-2 and TRBJ1-6, with D possibly TRBD1 on 6 matching bases. The germline V gene encodes CDR1 SGHAT and CDR2 FQNNGV. CDR3 length equals 16 residues. Trimming removed 5 bases at V and 4 bases at J, with 15 bases between. The CDR3 spells CASSKERTEYNSPLHF. Written as DNA, the CDR3 is TGTGCCAGCAGCAAGGAACGGACAGAGTATAATTCACCCCTCCACTTT.

The chain recombines TRBV5-4 with TRBJ2-3; 7 positions match TRBD2. Per the germline V gene, CDR1 is SGHNT and CDR2 is YYREEE (reference sequence). V was pared by 3 bases and J by 2 bases, with 9 bases of the junction left unmatched. The CDR3 runs 16 residues. The CDR3 nucleotides read TGTGCCAGCAGCTCTCCAGCGGGGAAAATCACAGATACGCAGTATTTT. The encoded protein is CASSSPAGKITDTQYF. The entire variable domain, with the rest obtained from reference TRBV5-4 and TRBJ2-3, is as follows: ETGVTQSPTHLIKTRGQQVTLRCSSQSGHNTVSWYQQALGQGPQFIFQYYREEENGRGNFPPRFSGLQFPNYSSELNVNALELDDSALYLCASSSPAGKITDTQYFGPGTRLTVL.

A few counts support this clone. This rearrangement joins TRBV28 to TRBJ1-1; D may be TRBD1 (5 bases). Germline V gene data show CDR1 as MDHEN and CDR2 as SYDVKM. V was pared by 2 bases and J by 4 bases, with 11 bases between. The CDR3 sequence is 14 residues long. The CDR3 nucleotides read TGTGCCAGCAGTTTAGACCGAAGGGGCACTGAAGCTTTCTTT. Translating gives CASSLDRRGTEAFF.

This chain connects TRBV3-1 (or the pseudogene TRBV3-2) to TRBJ2-7; D is possibly TRBD2 (5 bases). The CDR3 is 13 amino acids. Germline CDR1 LGHDT, CDR2 YNNKEL (reference sequence). Trimming removed 1 base from V and 3 bases from J, with 7 bases in between. The DNA of the CDR3 is TGTGCCAGCAGCCAAGCAGGAGGCTACGAGCAGTACTTC. This gives the protein CASSQAGGYEQYF.

The genes are TRBV3-1 (or the pseudogene TRBV3-2) and TRBJ2-2; perhaps TRBD2 as D (6 bases). Trimming stripped 2 bases from V and 3 bases from J, with 13 bases between. Germline CDR1 is LGHDT and CDR2 is YNNKEL (reference sequence). The CDR3 loop spans 16 amino acids. In DNA form, the CDR3 reads TGTGCCAGCAGCCAATATTACGGGGGACACACCGGGGAGCTGTTTTTT. Amino acids: CASSQYYGGHTGELFF.

V is TRBV13 and J is TRBJ2-3; weak D call: TRBD1 (5 bases). CDR1 PRHDT and CDR2 FYEKMQ come from the germline V gene (reference sequence). There are 13 residues in the CDR3. V lost 5 bases and J 5 bases, leaving 11 bases between the germline ends. The CDR3 region is CASSKGHLDTQYF. The CDR3 DNA follows: TGTGCCAGCAGCAAAGGACACTTAGATACGCAGTATTTT.

The rearrangement uses TRBV19 and TRBJ1-1; D gene uncertain. The CDR3 is 12 residues long. Germline-derived CDR1 and CDR2 are LNHDA and SQIVND (reference sequence). With 0 bases removed from V and 7 bases from J, the gap between germline ends came to 6 bases. CDR3 protein: CASSIDAGEAFF. CDR3 nucleotides: TGTGCCAGTAGTATAGATGCAGGTGAAGCTTTCTTT.

This clone appeared a single time. The chain links TRBV18 to TRBJ2-2, with 8 bases lining up with TRBD2. Per germline, CDR1 KGHSH and CDR2 LQKENI. The length of the CDR3 is 17 residues. Trimming cost V 4 bases and J 5 bases; bases outside gene matches: 12. The CDR3 DNA reads as TGTGCCAGCTCACGGCCGGGACTAGTCGCCTCGACCGGGGAGCTGTTTTTT. This translates into CASSRPGLVASTGELFF. The whole variable domain, remainder taken from reference TRBV18 and TRBJ2-2, is NAGVMQNPRHLVRRRGQEARLRCSPMKGHSHVYWYRQLPEEGLKFMVYLQKENIIDESGMPKERFSAEFPKEGPSILRIQQVVRGDSAAYFCASSRPGLVASTGELFFGEGSRLTVL.

V is TRBV19 and J is TRBJ1-6; the D gene is possibly TRBD1 (5 bases). The CDR3 is made up of 13 amino acids. Germline V gene data show CDR1 as LNHDA and CDR2 as SQIVND (reference sequence). Trimming shortened V by 9 bases and J by 9 bases, and 15 bases separated the two germline ends. CDR3 sequence: CASVDRLGSPLHF. The CDR3 region has the DNA TGTGCCAGCGTAGACAGATTGGGTTCACCCCTCCACTTT.

The chain couples TRBV6-1 to TRBJ1-4; TRBD1 is a possible D gene (5 bases). Per germline, CDR1 MNHNS and CDR2 SASEGT. This CDR3 has 13 amino acids. V shed 1 base and J shed 8 bases, with 8 bases lying between them. The CDR3 protein is CASSEERGEKLFF. In nucleotides, the CDR3 is TGTGCCAGCAGTGAAGAGCGGGGGGAAAAACTGTTTTTT.

The table lists this clone with many counts. This chain links TRBV7-2 with TRBJ1-5; D not certain. There are 14 residues in the CDR3. Per germline, CDR1 SGHTA and CDR2 FQGNSA. Trimming shortened V by 4 bases and J by 4 bases, and 11 bases separated the two germline ends. This CDR3 is CASSSRTGNQPQHF. The CDR3 DNA sequence: TGTGCCAGCAGCTCCAGGACGGGGAATCAGCCCCAGCATTTT.

This chain uses TRBV23-1 with TRBJ1-2; D might be TRBD1 (5 bases). TRBV23-1 is given ORF status, its function remaining uncertain. V lost 4 bases and J 5 bases, leaving 23 bases between the germline ends. CDR3 size: 17 residues. CDR3 in DNA: TGCGCCAGCAGTCTTTCAAAGGAAGACCAAGGGGCATATGGCTACACCTTC. Its protein product is CASSLSKEDQGAYGYTF.

This chain joins TRBV19 and TRBJ2-1, with 8 nucleotides matching TRBD2. Germline CDR1 is LNHDA and CDR2 is SQIVND (reference sequence). Germline trimming cut 5 bases from V and 7 bases from J; bases unmatched to any gene: 10. The CDR3 runs 15 residues. CDR3 in DNA: TGTGCCAGTAGTGCCCCGGGACTAGTGGATAATGAGCAGTTCTTC. This encodes CASSAPGLVDNEQFF.

The chain joins TRBV7-2 to TRBJ1-5; D gene uncertain. Germline V lookup: CDR1 SGHTA, CDR2 FQGNSA. The CDR3 is 13 residues long. V lost 1 base, J lost 4 bases, and 5 bases lay in between. The DNA of the CDR3 is TGTGCCAGCAGCTTAGACAAAAATCAGCCCCAGCATTTT. This gives the protein CASSLDKNQPQHF.

The chain uses TRBV6-1 and TRBJ2-7, with 8 bases matching TRBD1. CDR3 length equals 15 residues. Germline CDR1 is MNHNS and CDR2 is SASEGT. J gave up 3 bases and V 6 bases, and 10 bases lay outside the gene matches. CDR3 protein: CASSDPGTGRYEQYF. The CDR3 DNA reads as TGTGCCAGCAGCGACCCCGGGACAGGACGCTACGAGCAGTACTTC.

The chain combines TRBV18 with TRBJ1-3; the D is unclear. Germline CDR1 reads KGHSH; CDR2 reads LQKENI. This CDR3 is built from 15 residues. V shed 0 bases and J shed 4 bases, with 10 bases lying between them. CDR3 sequence reads: CASSPPSGYGNTIYF. The CDR3 DNA follows: TGTGCCAGCTCACCACCGTCGGGGTACGGAAACACCATATATTTT.

This chain uses TRBV5-4 with TRBJ1-5; 7 nucleotides match TRBD1. This CDR3 region has 13 residues. Germline V gene data show CDR1 as SGHNT and CDR2 as YYREEE (reference sequence). The junction had 6 bases not matched to a gene; V was cut back by 3 bases and J by 9 bases. CDR3 protein: CASSSTGSGPQHF. CDR3 in DNA: TGTGCCAGCAGCTCGACAGGGAGTGGGCCCCAGCATTTT.